Presented here are 24 T cell receptor beta chains from one specimen sequenced in a study of blood T cell repertoires in COVID-19. Profiling relied on immunoSEQ multiplex PCR, and the TCRdb table lists in-frame clones only, not all of them. The repertoire has more than 90,000 clones, 85% of them found once; the top ten carry 35% to 45%. The sequencing input was peripheral blood. The receptors shown here come from a man at least 80 years old with acute or convalescent COVID-19.

The gene calls are TRBV28 and TRBJ1-2, with D possibly matching TRBD1 (6 bases). CDR1 and CDR2 (germline): MDHEN, SYDVKM. This CDR3 is 12 amino acids long. The V end was cut by 8 bases, the J end by 7 bases, with 14 bases between. This CDR3 is CASLTQGIGYTF. In nucleotides, the CDR3 is TGTGCCAGCCTAACCCAGGGGATTGGCTACACCTTC.

This clone has only one observation. J is TRBJ2-6 and V is TRBV18; 10 positions agree with TRBD1. Germline V gene lookup returns CDR1 KGHSH and CDR2 LQKENI. Trimming removed 5 bases from V and 2 bases from J; junction bases left unmatched: 6. This CDR3 comprises 17 residues. CDR3 region: CASSASGTGAGANVLTF. The CDR3 nucleotides read TGTGCCAGCTCAGCCTCCGGGACAGGGGCTGGGGCCAACGTCCTGACTTTC.

The chain has TRBV7-8 and TRBJ1-1; TRBD1 matches at 10 bases. This CDR3 has 14 amino acids. V dropped 8 bases and J dropped 7; count of bases not matched to a gene: 10. The germline V gene encodes CDR1 SGHVS and CDR2 FQNEAQ. This CDR3 is CASLMDRGEIEAFF. CDR3 DNA sequence: TGTGCCAGCCTTATGGACAGGGGGGAAATTGAAGCTTTCTTT.

This chain joins TRBV5-1 and TRBJ2-1; D might be TRBD1 (6 bases). The germline CDR1 and CDR2 sequences are SGHRS and YFSETQ. CDR3 length: 15 residues. Trimming stripped 7 bases from V and 4 bases from J, with 18 bases between. This CDR3 is CASGPGGTKYNEQFF. The DNA of the CDR3 is TGCGCCAGCGGCCCCGGTGGGACAAAGTACAATGAGCAGTTCTTC.

This clone was found once. The chain couples TRBV5-3 to TRBJ2-3, with D unclear. TRBV5-3 is labeled an ORF, and its function is uncertain. The germline V and J ends were trimmed by 0 bases and 0 bases, with 5 bases remaining between them. This CDR3 spans 14 amino acids. CDR3 nucleotide sequence: TGTGCCAGAAGCTTGGGCGGCAGCACAGATACGCAGTATTTT. Protein product: CARSLGGSTDTQYF.

V is TRBV12-3 or TRBV12-4 and J is TRBJ2-1; weak D call: TRBD1 (5 bases). The CDR3 contains 12 residues. Trimming shortened V by 7 bases and J by 8 bases, and 12 bases separated the two germline ends. This chain's CDR3 is CASNIGVYEQFF. The CDR3 nucleotides read TGTGCCAGCAATATAGGGGTTTATGAGCAGTTCTTC.

The rearrangement links TRBV27 to TRBJ2-7; 13 nucleotides align to TRBD2. CDR1 is MNHEY and CDR2 is SMNVEV in the germline V gene (reference sequence). CDR3 length: 15 amino acids. V gave up 4 bases and J gave up 4 bases; unmatched junction bases: 4. CDR3 sequence (DNA): TGTGCCAGCAGTTACCGGACTAGCGGGAGTTACGAGCAGTACTTC. Translated, it gives CASSYRTSGSYEQYF.

This chain links TRBV7-8 with TRBJ1-2; 7 bases fit TRBD1. CDR3 size: 14 residues. Per the germline V gene, CDR1 is SGHVS and CDR2 is FQNEAQ. V shed 1 base, J shed 3 bases, and the junction held 2 bases outside the gene matches. The CDR3 protein is CASSLGGTDYGYTF. The CDR3 nucleotides read TGTGCCAGCAGCTTAGGAGGGACAGACTATGGCTACACCTTC.

The J gene is TRBJ2-5, the V gene TRBV28; D might be TRBD2 (5 bases). The CDR3 runs to 13 residues. The germline V gene encodes CDR1 MDHEN and CDR2 SYDVKM. Trimming shortened V by 4 bases and J by 0 bases, and 6 bases separated the two germline ends. The DNA for the CDR3 is TGTGCCAGCAGTTCGGGAAACCAAGAGACCCAGTACTTC. It is translated as CASSSGNQETQYF.

The V and J genes are TRBV10-2 and TRBJ1-2; tentative D call: TRBD1 (5 bases). The germline V gene encodes CDR1 WSHSY and CDR2 SAAADI. The CDR3 contains 14 residues. The ends were cut back, 8 bases at V and 8 bases at J, with 21 bases in the middle. CDR3 coding DNA: TGCGCCAGCGGGGGGATAGGATCCAATGCAGGCTACACCTTC. Protein product: CASGGIGSNAGYTF.

The genes are TRBV6-4 and TRBJ2-2; possible D gene TRBD1, 6 bases. Between the trimmed V and J ends, which lost 8 bases and 4 bases, there was a span of 11 bases. The length of the CDR3 is 13 residues. Germline V gives CDR1 MRHNA, CDR2 SNTAGT. The CDR3 DNA sequence: TGTGCCAGCGGTAACAGGGTCACCGGGGAGCTGTTTTTT. Translation gives CASGNRVTGELFF.

This rearrangement joins TRBV29-1 to TRBJ2-2; 7 positions agree with TRBD2. V lost 7 bases, J lost 7 bases, and 9 bases stayed unmatched. CDR3 length: 13 residues. CDR1 is SQVTM and CDR2 is ANQGSEA in the germline V gene. This chain's CDR3 is CSALRGGVGELFF. The CDR3 coding sequence is TGCAGCGCATTACGCGGGGGAGTCGGGGAGCTGTTTTTT.

The chain combines TRBV11-2 with TRBJ2-1, with 14 bases aligning to TRBD2. After removal of 1 base from V and 10 bases from J, the junction contained 6 bases not matched to a gene. Germline V CDR1 and CDR2: SGHAT, FQNNGV. The CDR3 sequence is 16 residues long. In DNA, the CDR3 is TGTGCCAGCAGCTTAGCCGGGACTAGCGGGAGAGGCGAGCAGTTCTTC. Protein: CASSLAGTSGRGEQFF.

V usage is TRBV7-2 and J usage is TRBJ1-4; D remains ambiguous. There are 15 residues in the CDR3. Trimming cost V 1 base and J 4 bases, with 10 bases left between them. The germline V gene has CDR1 SGHTA and CDR2 FQGNSA. DNA for the CDR3: TGTGCCAGCAGCTTAGTTGGGCGGGGTAATGAAAAACTGTTTTTT. This translates into CASSLVGRGNEKLFF.

The J gene is TRBJ1-3, the V gene TRBV6-1; TRBD1 matches at 8 bases. This CDR3 has 14 residues. Losses at the gene ends were 7 bases for V and 4 bases for J; bases not matched to a gene: 6. The germline V gene encodes CDR1 MNHNS and CDR2 SASEGT. CDR3 region: CASTLPGGGNTIYF. In nucleotides, the CDR3 is TGTGCCAGCACCCTACCAGGGGGCGGAAACACCATATATTTT.

The gene calls are TRBV2 and TRBJ1-2; possible D gene TRBD1, 5 bases. From germline, CDR1 is SNHLY and CDR2 FYNNEI. The CDR3 runs 13 residues. Deletions cut 1 base from V and 2 bases from J, with 5 bases between. The CDR3 DNA follows: TGTGCCAGCAGTGAAGGACAGAACTATGGCTACACCTTC. Residues: CASSEGQNYGYTF.

The V and J genes are TRBV27 and TRBJ1-2; D possibly corresponds to TRBD1 (6 bases). CDR3 size: 13 residues. Germline V gives CDR1 MNHEY, CDR2 SMNVEV (reference sequence). V lost 7 bases to trimming and J lost 5 bases, with 14 bases between them. CDR3 sequence (DNA): TGTGCCAGCACCACGACAGGATCTTATGGCTACACCTTC. Protein product: CASTTTGSYGYTF.

The chain has TRBV6-1 and TRBJ1-4, with unresolved D. The CDR3 covers 15 residues. The V gene's germline CDR1 is MNHNS and CDR2 SASEGT. V shed 1 base and J shed 8 bases, with 14 bases lying between them. CDR3 loop: CASSEDNGAEEKLFF. Here the CDR3 DNA reads TGTGCCAGCAGTGAAGATAACGGTGCCGAGGAAAAACTGTTTTTT.

The genes are TRBV7-2 and TRBJ1-3, with TRBD1 matching 9 bases. Germline values: CDR1 SGHTA, CDR2 FQGNSA. V trimming: 3 bases; J trimming: 0 bases; junction bases outside the gene matches: 3. The CDR3 is made up of 16 amino acids. The DNA of the CDR3 is TGTGCCAGCAGCTTCGGGACAGGGAACTCTGGAAACACCATATATTTT. Residues: CASSFGTGNSGNTIYF.

The chain has TRBV19 and TRBJ2-5, with 11 bases matching TRBD2. The germline V gene has CDR1 LNHDA and CDR2 SQIVND (reference sequence). V trimming: 7 bases; J trimming: 3 bases; junction bases outside the gene matches: 1. The CDR3 consists of 13 residues. The CDR3 loop is CASTTSGKETQYF. In DNA, the CDR3 is TGTGCCAGTACGACTAGCGGGAAAGAGACCCAGTACTTC.

The genes are TRBV19 and TRBJ1-5; weak D call: TRBD1 (6 bases). The V end lost 4 bases, the J end lost 0 bases, and 13 bases lay between the germline ends. The germline gives CDR1 LNHDA, CDR2 SQIVND (reference sequence). CDR3 length equals 16 residues. The CDR3, as DNA: TGTGCCAGTAGTACAGGGGACCGATATAGCAATCAGCCCCAGCATTTT. Amino acid sequence: CASSTGDRYSNQPQHF.

The chain links TRBV24-1 to TRBJ2-7; D is perhaps TRBD2 (6 bases). This CDR3 region has 17 residues. V lost 1 base to trimming and J lost 0 bases, with 15 bases between them. Germline values: CDR1 KGHDR, CDR2 SFDVKD. As DNA, the CDR3 is TGTGCCACCAGTGATTTAGGTGGGGGGACCAGCTCCTACGAGCAGTACTTC. Encoded protein: CATSDLGGGTSSYEQYF.

The V and J genes are TRBV7-6 and TRBJ2-1; 9 bases are shared with TRBD1. V lost 1 base, J lost 6 bases, and 4 bases stayed unmatched. Germline values: CDR1 SGHVS, CDR2 FNYEAQ. CDR3 length equals 15 residues. CDR3 loop: CASSLDETGGNEQFF. CDR3 bases: TGTGCCAGCAGCTTAGATGAGACAGGGGGCAATGAGCAGTTCTTC.

This clone was detected only once. The chain couples TRBV5-4 to TRBJ2-1; 10 bases match TRBD2. The CDR3 consists of 15 residues. Germline V gene sequence: CDR1 SGHNT, CDR2 YYREEE (reference sequence). Trimming at V came to 2 bases and at J to 12 bases, leaving 11 bases not matched to a gene. The CDR3 loop is CASSFWTSGPSGQFF. CDR3 DNA sequence: TGTGCCAGCAGCTTTTGGACTAGCGGTCCTTCCGGGCAGTTCTTC. Looking up the rest from reference TRBV5-4 and TRBJ2-1 gives the full variable domain: ETGVTQSPTHLIKTRGQQVTLRCSSQSGHNTVSWYQQALGQGPQFIFQYYREEENGRGNFPPRFSGLQFPNYSSELNVNALELDDSALYLCASSFWTSGPSGQFFGPGTRLTVL.